The 12 T cell receptor beta chains below come from one sample, sequenced in a study of patients and donors after allogeneic stem cell transplantation. TCRdb re-analysed the RT-PCR reads in MiXCR, keeping a single row per CDR3 protein. Of around 23,000 distinct CDR3 sequences in the sample, roughly 30% were seen once. Material for sequencing was blood, either unsorted or a sorted T cell fraction (not recorded which). These receptors came from a human donor who was either an allogeneic HSCT recipient or a stem cell or donor lymphocyte infusion donor (not recorded which). It is not recorded whose cells these are; they may come from a transplant donor.

In its sample, this clonotype was seen many times. The chain has TRBV5-1 and TRBJ1-2; 9 bases line up with TRBD1. Looked up from germline, CDR1 is SGHRS and CDR2 is YFSETQ. V gave up 0 bases and J gave up 7 bases; unmatched junction bases: 7. This CDR3 has 15 amino acids. In nucleotides, the CDR3 is TGCGCCAGCAGCTTGGACACCACAGGGGGCTCTGGCTACACCTTC. This gives the protein CASSLDTTGGSGYTF.

The chain joins TRBV5-1 to TRBJ1-2; D is unresolved. Germline V gene sequence: CDR1 SGHRS, CDR2 YFSETQ. With 3 bases removed from V and 2 bases from J, the gap between germline ends came to 8 bases. The CDR3 length is 13 residues. For the CDR3, the DNA is TGCGCCAGCAGCTCCCCAGAAAACTATGGCTACACCTTC. This gives the protein CASSSPENYGYTF. The complete variable domain, with remaining parts taken from reference TRBV5-1 and TRBJ1-2, reads KAGVTQTPRYLIKTRGQQVTLSCSPISGHRSVSWYQQTPGQGLQFLFEYFSETQRNKGNFPGRFSGRQFSNSRSEMNVSTLELGDSALYLCASSSPENYGYTFGSGTRLTVV.

The chain recombines TRBV5-1 with TRBJ2-7; 8 bases map to TRBD2. Trimming removed 4 bases from V and 13 bases from J; junction bases left unmatched: 7. The germline V gene has CDR1 SGHRS and CDR2 YFSETQ. The CDR3 totals 11 residues. The CDR3 DNA reads as TGCGCCAGCAGCCCGGGAGGGGCGGACTACTTC. It is translated as CASSPGGADYF.

The chain links TRBV20-1 to TRBJ1-3, with D unresolved. CDR1 is DFQATT, CDR2 SNEGSKA, per germline (reference sequence). V was pared by 3 bases and J by 0 bases, with 6 bases between. This CDR3 comprises 13 residues. The CDR3 bases are TGCAGTGCTAGGGAGTTCTCTGGAAACACCATATATTTT. Protein sequence: CSAREFSGNTIYF.

In this sample, this clonotype turned up a few times. This chain uses TRBV7-9 with TRBJ1-3; D gene uncertain. Germline V gene sequence: CDR1 SEHNR, CDR2 FQNEAQ (reference sequence). The CDR3 is 14 amino acids. With 7 bases removed from V and 1 base from J, the gap between germline ends came to 11 bases. The CDR3 loop is CASKLSESGNTIYF. The CDR3 nucleotides read TGTGCCAGCAAACTTTCGGAGTCTGGAAACACCATATATTTT. Together with reference TRBV7-9 and TRBJ1-3, the CDR3 gives the full variable domain: DTGVSQNPRHKITKRGQNVTFRCDPISEHNRLYWYRQTLGQGPEFLTYFQNEAQLEKSRLLSDRFSAERPKGSFSTLEIQRTEQGDSAMYLCASKLSESGNTIYFGEGSWLTVV.

The V call is TRBV20-1, the J call TRBJ2-1, with D tentatively TRBD1 or TRBD2 (5 bases each). This CDR3 has 15 residues. Trimming pared 2 bases from V and 2 bases from J, leaving 13 bases between. Germline lookup yields CDR1 DFQATT and CDR2 SNEGSKA (reference sequence). Here the CDR3 DNA reads TGCAGTGCTAGACCCCCACGGGGCCCCTACAATGAGCAGTTCTTC. It is translated as CSARPPRGPYNEQFF.

Regarding this clonotype: A much bigger clone sits one base away, suggesting this may be a read error. The V and J genes are TRBV4-3 and TRBJ1-1, with D maybe TRBD1 (5 bases). The CDR3 loop spans 15 amino acids. Trimming shortened V by 4 bases and J by 4 bases, and 16 bases separated the two germline ends. Germline V gene data show CDR1 as LGHNA and CDR2 as YSLEER. The CDR3 DNA is TGCGCCAGCAGCCTACCAGCGGTCGGGGGCACTGAAGCTTTCTTT. This codes for CASSLPAVGGTEAFF.

This clonotype occurred a few times. The chain carries TRBV10-3 and TRBJ2-3, with 7 bases lining up with TRBD1. J gave up 3 bases and V 10 bases, and 1 base lay outside the gene matches. CDR3 length: 11 residues. Per germline, CDR1 ENHRY and CDR2 SYGVKD. The chain's CDR3 is CATQGTDTQYF. CDR3 nucleotides: TGTGCCACACAGGGGACAGATACGCAGTATTTT.

This clonotype showed up just a few times. This sequence joins TRBV20-1 and TRBJ1-1; D is unresolved. Trimming pared 5 bases from V and 4 bases from J, leaving 20 bases between. CDR3 size: 15 residues. Germline-derived CDR1 and CDR2 are DFQATT and SNEGSKA (reference sequence). This CDR3 reads CSAPHPRVVSTEAFF. CDR3 in DNA: TGCAGTGCTCCACACCCTAGGGTTGTGAGCACTGAAGCTTTCTTT.

This chain connects TRBV20-1 to TRBJ1-2, with D perhaps TRBD1 (6 bases). CDR1 and CDR2 (germline): DFQATT, SNEGSKA (reference sequence). Trimming shortened V by 6 bases and J by 5 bases, and 22 bases separated the two germline ends. This CDR3 spans 15 amino acids. The CDR3 bases are TGCAGTGCCCCTGACAGGTTTGGAAGGGAATATGGCTACACCTTC. Its protein is CSAPDRFGREYGYTF.

The chain joins TRBV5-6 to TRBJ1-2; 8 positions agree with TRBD1. Germline CDR1 and CDR2: SGHDT and YYEEEE. This CDR3 comprises 12 residues. The ends lost 5 bases at V and 5 bases at J; junction bases unmatched: 2. The CDR3 is CASSDRGYGYTF. Written as DNA, the CDR3 is TGTGCCAGCAGTGACAGGGGTTATGGCTACACCTTC. Full variable domain (missing parts from reference TRBV5-6 and TRBJ1-2): DAGVTQSPTHLIKTRGQQVTLRCSPKSGHDTVSWYQQALGQGPQFIFQYYEEEERQRGNFPDRFSGHQFPNYSSELNVNALLLGDSALYLCASSDRGYGYTFGSGTRLTVV.

This clonotype appeared a few times. The J gene is TRBJ1-5, the V gene TRBV12-3 or TRBV12-4; TRBD1 is a possible D gene (6 bases). V dropped 3 bases and J dropped 2 bases, with 11 bases sitting between them. CDR3 length equals 15 residues. In DNA, the CDR3 is TGTGCCAGCAGTTTCGGGGGCGTCGGCAATCAGCCCCAGCATTTT. Translated, it gives CASSFGGVGNQPQHF.